This T cell receptor (beta chain) stems from a study of CD8 T cells in ankylosing spondylitis. Study-wide findings and caveats: Disease-linked clones displayed a CD8+ phenotype and appeared relatively rarely in peripheral blood. Past studies reported some motif variants in reactive arthritis synovial fluid and blood. Apparently characteristic of ankylosing spondylitis blood was a TCR beta motif (about eight highly homologous variants). Enrichment of disease-linked clones was reportedly significant in matched ankylosing spondylitis synovial fluid.

From germline, CDR1 is SGHRS and CDR2 YFSETQ. The CDR3 length is 18 residues. The ends lost 1 base at V and 3 bases at J; junction bases unmatched: 16. By quantitative 5'-RACE with molecular barcodes, the TCR beta libraries were made. TCRdb re-analysed the 5' RACE reads in MiXCR, keeping a single row per CDR3 protein. The sample lists fewer than 550,000 distinct CDR3 sequences; roughly 5% were seen once. This clonotype was observed at least ten times. Its antigen remains unidentified. The clonotype was recovered from a male donor with ankylosing spondylitis. Sample: blood, either unsorted or a sorted T cell fraction (not recorded which). The chain employs TRBV5-1 and TRBJ2-7; TRBD2 matches at 7 bases. The CDR3 DNA follows: TGCGCCAGCAGCTTGTGGGCTAGCGGTCACGACCAATACTACGAGCAGTACTTC. Amino acid sequence: CASSLWASGHDQYYEQYF.